The 14 T cell receptor beta chains below come from one sample, sequenced in a study of spatial heterogeneity in lung cancer (dated by TCRdb to between 2017 and 2020). Interpreted using the paper, the time point label stands for: sample taken at primary tumor resection. Antigens for these TCRs are unknown. The paper's findings and limits, for the study overall: A correlation was observed between the number of expanded intratumoral alpha and beta TCRs and the tumor nonsynonymous mutation count.

The library was prepared using 5' RACE. Sequenced on a NextSeq 500. TCRdb handled the public reads itself, with Q25 trimming in fastp and clone calling in MiXCR, and kept productive beta chains. CDR3 protein duplicates are merged, each entry listing the most common genes and DNA. This sample comprises 3,000 to 4,000 distinct CDR3 sequences, roughly 5.2% of them detected only once. In total, the top ten clones hold roughly 15% of the sample. Sequencing used lung tumor tissue, obtained at surgery. The source of these receptors is a female donor with early-stage non-small cell lung cancer.

This clonotype is termed medium-sized. The V and J genes are TRBV3-1 and TRBJ1-2; possibly TRBD1 for D (5 bases). V was clipped by 1 base and J by 4 bases, with 10 bases between them. This CDR3 comprises 14 residues. The germline V gene has CDR1 LGHDT and CDR2 YNNKEL (reference sequence). CDR3 sequence: CASSQVGVRYGYTF. The CDR3 nucleotides are TGTGCCAGCAGCCAAGTAGGGGTTCGCTATGGCTACACCTTC.

This clonotype was counted a few times. The chain couples TRBV20-1 to TRBJ1-2; no reliable D call. The CDR3 spans 13 residues. V was shortened by 4 bases and J by 2 bases, with 11 bases between the two germline ends. The germline gives CDR1 DFQATT, CDR2 SNEGSKA (reference sequence). The CDR3 DNA reads TGCAGTGCTAAAGTGACGGGGAACTATGGCTACACCTTC. It is translated as CSAKVTGNYGYTF.

Within the sample, this clonotype is medium-sized. This chain connects TRBV7-8 to TRBJ2-7, with TRBD2 as a possible D gene (5 bases). CDR1 is SGHVS and CDR2 is FQNEAQ in the germline V gene. Trimming left V 2 bases short and J 2 bases short, with 13 bases between. This CDR3 spans 15 amino acids. CDR3 bases: TGTGCCAGCAGCTTACGAGCGGCCCTGGCCTACGAGCAGTACGTC. Residues: CASSLRAALAYEQYV.

In this sample, this clonotype is medium-sized (0.01 to 0.1%). An end of the junction differs from the germline gene, which may be a read error. The chain links TRBV7-2 to TRBJ1-2, with D maybe TRBD1 (6 bases). Germline assignment: CDR1 SGHTA and CDR2 FQGNSA. This CDR3 contains 15 residues. The CDR3 spells CASSLDGTYTYVYTF. CDR3 coding DNA: TGTGCCAGCAGCTTAGACGGGACATACACTTATGTCTACACCTTC.

As for this clonotype: This may arise from a read error, as a much more abundant clone is one base away. This rearrangement joins TRBV4-1 to TRBJ1-2, with 8 bases aligning to TRBD1. CDR3 length equals 16 residues. The V gene's germline CDR1 is MGHRA and CDR2 YSYEKL. The CDR3 DNA reads TGCGCCGGCAGCCATCCTACCCCTCAGGGGGCACGCGGCTACACCTTC. Encoded protein: CAGSHPTPQGARGYTF.

This clonotype was counted ten times or more. This chain uses TRBV20-1 with TRBJ1-2; D not certain. Deletions cut 3 bases from V and 6 bases from J, with 8 bases between. CDR3 length: 11 residues. The germline V gene has CDR1 DFQATT and CDR2 SNEGSKA (reference sequence). The CDR3 sequence: CSASWGNGYTF. CDR3 DNA sequence: TGCAGTGCTAGTTGGGGAAATGGCTACACCTTC.

This clonotype is categorized as medium-sized. The chain uses TRBV19 and TRBJ2-4, with D perhaps TRBD1 (6 bases). CDR3 length equals 15 residues. Trimming removed 1 base at V and 6 bases at J, with 13 bases between. Germline-derived CDR1 and CDR2 are LNHDA and SQIVND (reference sequence). The CDR3 loop reads CASSIASRGPNIQYF. CDR3 nucleotides: TGTGCCAGTAGTATAGCGTCCAGGGGACCAAACATTCAGTACTTC.

This clonotype has just a few counts. The genes are TRBV7-9 and TRBJ2-7; D uncertain. Germline V gives CDR1 SEHNR, CDR2 FQNEAQ (reference sequence). Trimming cost V 2 bases and J 0 bases, with 8 bases left between them. This CDR3 contains 14 residues. CDR3 loop: CASSLRTASYEQYF. The CDR3 bases are TGTGCCAGCAGCTTACGAACGGCCTCCTACGAGCAGTACTTC.

Within the sample, this clonotype is medium-sized. The V gene is TRBV7-9, the J gene TRBJ1-5, with D hard to call. Germline CDR1 SEHNR, CDR2 FQNEAQ (reference sequence). The CDR3 loop spans 12 amino acids. The germline V and J ends were trimmed by 5 bases and 8 bases, with 10 bases remaining between them. CDR3 in amino acids: CASSLDLKPQHF. The CDR3 DNA follows: TGTGCCAGCAGCCTAGACCTGAAGCCCCAGCATTTT.

Sample share makes this clonotype medium-sized (0.01 to 0.1%). This chain joins TRBV20-1 and TRBJ1-4; D is ambiguous. This CDR3 is 13 amino acids long. CDR1 DFQATT and CDR2 SNEGSKA come from the germline V gene (reference sequence). V lost 4 bases and J lost 7, with 13 bases in between. Here the CDR3 reads CSAMNSVGEKLFF. The CDR3 DNA sequence: TGCAGTGCTATGAACAGCGTCGGTGAAAAACTGTTTTTT.

The chain couples TRBV4-3 to TRBJ1-1; D is possibly TRBD1 (5 bases). Germline values: CDR1 LGHNA, CDR2 YSLEER. V lost 2 bases to trimming and J lost 1 base, with 8 bases between them. This CDR3 is 14 amino acids long. The CDR3 DNA reads as TGCGCCAGCAGCCAAACTCAGGGGAACACTGAAGCTTTCTTT. Its protein is CASSQTQGNTEAFF.

By share, this clonotype ranks as medium-sized. V is TRBV3-1 and J is TRBJ2-3, with 8 bases lining up with TRBD2. The germline CDR1 and CDR2 sequences are LGHDT and YNNKEL (reference sequence). The V gene end was trimmed by 1 base and the J gene end by 0 bases; junction bases not matched to a gene: 9. The length of the CDR3 is 18 residues. CDR3 sequence: CASSQVRRLARSTDTQYF. As DNA, the CDR3 is TGTGCCAGCAGCCAAGTTCGCCGACTAGCGAGGAGCACAGATACGCAGTATTTT.

This clonotype is medium-sized by share. The chain has TRBV29-1 and TRBJ2-6; 8 nucleotides agree with TRBD2. V was clipped by 4 bases and J by 4 bases; unmatched bases: 6. Germline V gives CDR1 SQVTM, CDR2 ANQGSEA. There are 15 residues in the CDR3. CDR3 coding DNA: TGCAGCGTTGCGGGAGGGACCTTGGGGGCCAACGTCCTGACTTTC. Translated, it gives CSVAGGTLGANVLTF.

This clonotype was seen ten or more times. V usage is TRBV5-6 and J usage is TRBJ2-1; the D gene is possibly TRBD2 (5 bases). The CDR3 consists of 12 residues. The V and J ends lost 0 bases and 7 bases respectively, with 5 bases between them. CDR1 and CDR2 from the germline V gene are SGHDT and YYEEEE. For the CDR3, the DNA is TGTGCCAGCAGCTTGGTAGCGAATGAGCAGTTCTTC. Protein product: CASSLVANEQFF.